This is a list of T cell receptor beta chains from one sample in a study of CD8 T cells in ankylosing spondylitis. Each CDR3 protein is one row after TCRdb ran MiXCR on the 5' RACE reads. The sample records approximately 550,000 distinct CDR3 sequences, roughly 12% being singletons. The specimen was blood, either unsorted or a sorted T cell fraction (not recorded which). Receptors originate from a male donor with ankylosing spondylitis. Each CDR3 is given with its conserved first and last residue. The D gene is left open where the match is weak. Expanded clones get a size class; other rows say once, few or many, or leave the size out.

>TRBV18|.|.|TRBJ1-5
CASSITDSNQPQHF
TGTGCCAGCTCAATAACAGATAGCAATCAGCCCCAGCATTTT
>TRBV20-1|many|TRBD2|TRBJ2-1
CSARDIREGYNEQFF
TGCAGTGCTAGAGATATAAGGGAGGGGTACAATGAGCAGTTCTTC
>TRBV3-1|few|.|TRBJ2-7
CASSQVTYPSYEQYF
TGTGCCAGCAGCCAAGTCACATACCCTTCCTACGAGCAGTACTTC
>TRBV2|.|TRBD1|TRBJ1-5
CASSVQGVQPQHF
TGTGCCAGCAGTGTACAGGGGGTTCAGCCCCAGCATTTT
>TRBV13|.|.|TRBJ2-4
CASSSGTEEAKNIQYF
TGTGCCAGCAGCAGCGGGACAGAAGAAGCCAAAAACATTCAGTACTTC
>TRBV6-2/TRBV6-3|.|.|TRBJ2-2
CASLRTSNTGELFF
TGTGCGAGCCTCCGGACGAGTAACACCGGGGAGCTGTTTTTT
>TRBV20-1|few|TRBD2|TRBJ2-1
CSAAPTSGSWYNEQFF
TGCAGTGCCGCCCCCACTAGCGGGAGTTGGTACAATGAGCAGTTCTTC
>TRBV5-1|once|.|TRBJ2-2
CASSLDLGDAGELFF
TGCGCCAGCAGCTTGGACCTAGGAGATGCCGGGGAGCTGTTTTTT
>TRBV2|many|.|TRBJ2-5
CASQERHRAETQYF
TGTGCCAGCCAGGAGAGACACCGAGCAGAGACCCAGTACTTC
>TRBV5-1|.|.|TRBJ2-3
CASSWTDASTDTQYF
TGCGCCAGCAGCTGGACAGACGCTAGCACAGATACGCAGTATTTT